One and the same sample provided the 17 T cell receptor beta chains below, sequenced in a study of blood T cell repertoires in COVID-19. The method was immunoSEQ multiplex PCR; TCRdb's version includes in-frame clones alone and lacks a portion of them. This sample has around 100,000 clones; approximately 89% occur once, and the top ten carry 17%. Sample: peripheral blood. These receptor sequences come from a woman aged 80 or over in a cohort sampled during active COVID-19.

V usage is TRBV10-1 and J usage is TRBJ2-3, with unresolved D. V lost 6 bases and J 4 bases, leaving 17 bases between the germline ends. This CDR3 contains 15 residues. In germline, CDR1 is WNHNN, CDR2 SYGVQD (reference sequence). CDR3 sequence: CASSRERQTPDTQYF. As DNA, the CDR3 is TGCGCCAGCAGCCGAGAAAGGCAGACTCCAGATACGCAGTATTTT.

This rearrangement joins TRBV5-1 to TRBJ2-1, with a possible D match to TRBD2 (6 bases). Trimming stripped 2 bases from V and 10 bases from J, with 19 bases between. Per germline, CDR1 SGHRS and CDR2 YFSETQ. The CDR3 sequence is 15 residues long. CDR3 residues: CASSLERVDAGEQFF. The CDR3 DNA is TGCGCCAGCAGCTTAGAGCGGGTGGATGCCGGGGAGCAGTTCTTC. The whole variable domain, filled in from reference TRBV5-1 and TRBJ2-1, reads KAGVTQTPRYLIKTRGQQVTLSCSPISGHRSVSWYQQTPGQGLQFLFEYFSETQRNKGNFPGRFSGRQFSNSRSEMNVSTLELGDSALYLCASSLERVDAGEQFFGPGTRLTVL.

This clone was detected once. The V call is TRBV6-6, the J call TRBJ2-3, with D tentatively TRBD1 (5 bases). Trimming took off 11 bases at V and 6 bases at J, with 21 bases between the two ends. Germline V gives CDR1 MNHNY, CDR2 SVGAGI (reference sequence). The CDR3 has 14 residues. CDR3 DNA: TGTGCCCTCTCTAATGGGGCCCATAGTGATACGCAGTATTTT. It encodes CALSNGAHSDTQYF.

For the CDR3, the DNA is TGTGCCAGCAGTTACTCGAGGGGACAGTCTAATTCACCCCTCCACTTT. Translating gives CASSYSRGQSNSPLHF. V usage is TRBV6-5 and J usage is TRBJ1-6; TRBD1 matches at 7 bases. Per the germline V gene, CDR1 is MNHEY and CDR2 is SVGAGI. Trimming at V came to 0 bases and at J to 6 bases, leaving 5 bases not matched to a gene. The CDR3 totals 16 residues.

The rearrangement joins TRBV6-2 or TRBV6-3 to TRBJ1-2; tentative D call: TRBD1 (5 bases). CDR1 and CDR2 from the germline V gene are MNHEY and SVGEGT. The length of the CDR3 is 15 residues. V dropped 1 base and J dropped 2 bases, with 11 bases sitting between them. In DNA, the CDR3 is TGTGCCAGCAGTTACTTGGAGAAGGGGAACTATGGCTACACCTTC. This encodes CASSYLEKGNYGYTF.

V gene TRBV18 combines with J gene TRBJ1-1; 9 positions agree with TRBD1. This CDR3 is built from 15 residues. V lost 0 bases and J lost 6; bases outside the gene matches: 5. Germline CDR1 reads KGHSH; CDR2 reads LQKENI. This CDR3 is CASSPPGQGGAEAFF. The CDR3 nucleotides read TGTGCCAGCTCACCACCGGGACAGGGAGGGGCTGAAGCTTTCTTT. Full variable domain (outside the CDR3, taken from reference TRBV18 and TRBJ1-1): NAGVMQNPRHLVRRRGQEARLRCSPMKGHSHVYWYRQLPEEGLKFMVYLQKENIIDESGMPKERFSAEFPKEGPSILRIQQVVRGDSAAYFCASSPPGQGGAEAFFGQGTRLTVV.

The CDR3 sequence: CASSGNRGTYEQYF. In nucleotides, the CDR3 is TGTGCCAGCAGCGGGAACAGGGGTACCTACGAGCAGTACTTC. This chain joins TRBV9 and TRBJ2-7, with 7 bases that match TRBD1. V gave up 3 bases and J gave up 2 bases; unmatched junction bases: 5. The germline gives CDR1 SGDLS, CDR2 YYNGEE. This CDR3 region has 14 residues. Filled out from reference TRBV9 and TRBJ2-7, the complete variable domain reads DSGVTQTPKHLITATGQRVTLRCSPRSGDLSVYWYQQSLDQGLQFLIQYYNGEERAKGNILERFSAQQFPDLHSELNLSSLELGDSALYFCASSGNRGTYEQYFGPGTRLTVT.

The chain carries TRBV10-2 and TRBJ2-5; TRBD2 matches 8 bases. This CDR3 region has 14 residues. Per germline, CDR1 WSHSY and CDR2 SAAADI. V lost 7 bases and J lost 4; bases outside the gene matches: 8. Here the CDR3 reads CASTPGGGGETQYF. In DNA form, the CDR3 reads TGCGCCAGCACCCCGGGAGGGGGTGGAGAGACCCAGTACTTC.

This clone was detected once. This chain joins TRBV7-9 and TRBJ1-1; TRBD1 might be the D (5 bases). This CDR3 is built from 14 residues. The germline V gene has CDR1 SEHNR and CDR2 FQNEAQ (reference sequence). Trimming cost V 2 bases and J 1 base, with 8 bases left between them. CDR3 in DNA: TGTGCCAGCAGCTTAATGGGGGGGAACACTGAAGCTTTCTTT. This encodes CASSLMGGNTEAFF.

V gene TRBV11-3 combines with J gene TRBJ2-2; 7 nucleotides line up with TRBD1. This CDR3 has 15 residues. Germline CDR1 SGHNT, CDR2 YENEEA. Germline trimming cut 5 bases from V and 5 bases from J; bases unmatched to any gene: 8. CDR3 region: CASSPQGPGTGELFF. CDR3 DNA: TGTGCCAGCAGCCCACAGGGGCCCGGAACCGGGGAGCTGTTTTTT.

The chain combines TRBV12-3 or TRBV12-4 with TRBJ1-5; TRBD1 is a possible D gene (6 bases). This CDR3 is 13 amino acids long. The ends were cut back, 5 bases at V and 4 bases at J, with 9 bases in the middle. CDR3 DNA sequence: TGTGCCAGCAGTAAAGACAGGAATCAGCCCCAGCATTTT. Amino acids: CASSKDRNQPQHF.

The gene calls are TRBV23-1 and TRBJ1-5; D may be TRBD1 (5 bases). TRBV23-1 is an ORF, and what it does is uncertain. The CDR3 is 16 amino acids. Trimming removed 0 bases from V and 3 bases from J, with 12 bases in between. The CDR3 reads CASSQSGQSLNQPQHF. The CDR3 DNA sequence: TGCGCCAGCAGTCAATCGGGGCAGAGCCTCAATCAGCCCCAGCATTTT.

The chain couples TRBV3-1 (or the pseudogene TRBV3-2) to TRBJ2-7, with 9 positions matching TRBD1. Germline CDR1 reads LGHDT; CDR2 reads YNNKEL (reference sequence). V shed 4 bases, J shed 2 bases, and the junction held 3 bases outside the gene matches. The CDR3 spans 14 residues. The CDR3 sequence is CASSPGQGPYEQYF. The DNA of the CDR3 is TGTGCCAGCAGCCCGGGACAGGGTCCCTACGAGCAGTACTTC.

Comment on this clone: One junction end does not reproduce the germline sequence, and a read error may be involved. Other nucleotide sequences from this sample produce the same CDR3. The gene calls are TRBV14 and TRBJ1-1, with D uncertain. Germline CDR1 and CDR2: SGHDN and FVKESK. The CDR3 length is 12 residues. DNA for the CDR3: TGTGCCAGTAGCCAAGTACGGGTTGAAGCTTTCTTT. Translating gives CASSQVRVEAFF.

Points on this clone: An end of the junction differs from the germline gene, which may be a read error. CDR3 loop: CASSLITEINGQFF. Written as DNA, the CDR3 is TGCGCCAGCAGCTTGATTACCGAGATCAATGGGCAGTTCTTC. This chain joins TRBV5-1 and TRBJ2-1; D is unresolved. The CDR3 spans 14 residues. The germline CDR1 and CDR2 sequences are SGHRS and YFSETQ.

The rearrangement uses TRBV5-1 and TRBJ1-5; D remains ambiguous. V was pared by 0 bases and J by 0 bases, with 7 bases between. The CDR3 contains 15 residues. Germline V gene lookup returns CDR1 SGHRS and CDR2 YFSETQ. The CDR3 nucleotides are TGCGCCAGCAGCTTGGGGGAGCTTAGCAATCAGCCCCAGCATTTT. Its protein is CASSLGELSNQPQHF.

V gene TRBV11-2 combines with J gene TRBJ2-7; D is undetermined. This CDR3 spans 11 amino acids. V lost 4 bases and J lost 4, with 5 bases in between. CDR1 and CDR2 from the germline V gene are SGHAT and FQNNGV. This CDR3 is CASSSSYEQYF. CDR3 sequence (DNA): TGTGCCAGCAGCTCATCATACGAGCAGTACTTC. Variable domain in full (rest from reference TRBV11-2 and TRBJ2-7): EAGVAQSPRYKIIEKRQSVAFWCNPISGHATLYWYQQILGQGPKLLIQFQNNGVVDDSQLPKDRFSAERLKGVDSTLKIQPAKLEDSAVYLCASSSSYEQYFGPGTRLTVT.